The 11 T cell receptor beta chains in this list originate from one sample, sequenced in a study of cytomegalovirus exposure and HLA in healthy donors. 13 Jbeta primers and 60 Vbeta primers were used for the PCR. Some clones are missing from TCRdb's copy, which holds only in-frame ones; the method was immunoSEQ multiplex PCR. This sample has about 90,000 clones; roughly 71% occur once, and the top ten carry 15% to 20%. The specimen was PBMCs. These receptors were obtained from a woman under 30 in good health and CMV-seropositive.

This clone is a singleton in its sample. J is TRBJ1-5 and V is TRBV7-9, with TRBD1 as a possible D gene (5 bases). Germline-derived CDR1 and CDR2 are SEHNR and FQNEAQ (reference sequence). The CDR3 covers 14 residues. V lost 3 bases and J 4 bases, leaving 10 bases between the germline ends. In DNA, the CDR3 is TGTGCCAGCAGCTTCAGCCGGGGGAATCAGCCCCAGCATTTT. Amino acid sequence: CASSFSRGNQPQHF.

This clone was seen just once. The J gene is TRBJ1-5, the V gene TRBV18; no definite D call. The V end was cut by 0 bases, the J end by 5 bases, with 11 bases between. In germline, CDR1 is KGHSH, CDR2 LQKENI. The CDR3 length is 15 residues. This CDR3 is CASSPPEAPYQPQHF. The CDR3 DNA is TGTGCCAGCTCACCACCAGAGGCACCTTATCAGCCCCAGCATTTT.

The J gene is TRBJ1-1, the V gene TRBV18; D is possibly TRBD1 (5 bases). The CDR3 totals 16 residues. Germline CDR1 reads KGHSH; CDR2 reads LQKENI. V lost 0 bases and J lost 2, with 13 bases in between. CDR3 coding DNA: TGTGCCAGCTCACCACCACCCTGGGGGGGAAACACTGAAGCTTTCTTT. Translating it yields CASSPPPWGGNTEAFF.

This clone appeared a few times. The rearrangement uses TRBV13 and TRBJ2-3; D possibly corresponds to TRBD2 (6 bases). Trimming took off 1 base at V and 1 base at J, with 9 bases between the two ends. Germline V CDR1 and CDR2: PRHDT, FYEKMQ (reference sequence). The CDR3 runs to 15 residues. The CDR3: CASSLAGGGTDTQYF. DNA of the CDR3: TGTGCCAGCAGCTTAGCGGGCGGGGGCACAGATACGCAGTATTTT.

Only a few counts were recorded for this clone. This chain connects TRBV9 to TRBJ1-4; TRBD1 aligns across 9 bases. CDR1 is SGDLS, CDR2 YYNGEE, per germline. V lost 2 bases and J lost 7; bases outside the gene matches: 3. The CDR3 has 14 residues. In DNA, the CDR3 is TGTGCCAGCAGCGTTACGGACAGGGGTGAAAAACTGTTTTTT. Amino acid sequence: CASSVTDRGEKLFF.

V is TRBV6-6 and J is TRBJ2-5; TRBD1 matches 10 bases. V trimming: 9 bases; J trimming: 5 bases; junction bases outside the gene matches: 6. The CDR3 sequence is 13 residues long. CDR1 MNHNY and CDR2 SVGAGI come from the germline V gene (reference sequence). CDR3 amino acids: CASRQGALETQYF. CDR3 DNA sequence: TGTGCCAGTCGACAGGGGGCCCTGGAGACCCAGTACTTC.

This clone has just a few counts. The chain uses TRBV5-4 and TRBJ2-7; possible D gene TRBD1, 6 bases. Deletions cut 2 bases from V and 3 bases from J, with 12 bases between. The CDR3 loop spans 14 amino acids. CDR1 and CDR2 from the germline V gene are SGHNT and YYREEE (reference sequence). The CDR3 is CASSLSSGDYEQYF. The DNA of the CDR3 is TGTGCCAGCAGCTTAAGCTCAGGGGACTACGAGCAGTACTTC.

The CDR3 DNA sequence: TGTGCCAGCAGCGTGAGGACTAGCGGGCCAGACGAGCAGTACTTC. It codes for CASSVRTSGPDEQYF. The chain combines TRBV7-2 with TRBJ2-7; 11 nucleotides align to TRBD2. V was clipped by 5 bases and J by 5 bases; unmatched bases: 8. The CDR3 has 15 amino acids. Germline V lookup: CDR1 SGHTA, CDR2 FQGNSA.

This rearrangement joins TRBV25-1 to TRBJ1-6, with D possibly matching TRBD1 (5 bases). With 6 bases removed from V and 10 bases from J, the gap between germline ends came to 13 bases. Germline V lookup: CDR1 MGHDK, CDR2 SYGVNS. The CDR3 has 13 amino acids. The CDR3 coding sequence is TGTGCCAGCAGCCTCGGGGGTAGATCACCCCTCCACTTT. Encoded protein: CASSLGGRSPLHF.

CDR3 sequence reads: CASSPTSGGSYEQYF. The CDR3 DNA sequence: TGTGCCAGCAGCCCTACGTCCGGGGGATCCTACGAGCAGTACTTC. The chain links TRBV21-1 to TRBJ2-7; the table assigns TRBD2, which was not confirmed against the DNA. TRBV21-1 corresponds to a pseudogene. The CDR3 loop spans 15 amino acids.

This chain uses TRBV15 with TRBJ1-2; 7 bases agree with TRBD1. Germline trimming cut 3 bases from V and 6 bases from J; bases unmatched to any gene: 7. CDR1 is LNHNV and CDR2 is YYDKDF in the germline V gene (reference sequence). The CDR3 extends over 14 amino acids. The CDR3 reads CATSRGLGGNGYTF. CDR3 sequence (DNA): TGTGCCACCAGCAGGGGGTTAGGGGGCAATGGCTACACCTTC.